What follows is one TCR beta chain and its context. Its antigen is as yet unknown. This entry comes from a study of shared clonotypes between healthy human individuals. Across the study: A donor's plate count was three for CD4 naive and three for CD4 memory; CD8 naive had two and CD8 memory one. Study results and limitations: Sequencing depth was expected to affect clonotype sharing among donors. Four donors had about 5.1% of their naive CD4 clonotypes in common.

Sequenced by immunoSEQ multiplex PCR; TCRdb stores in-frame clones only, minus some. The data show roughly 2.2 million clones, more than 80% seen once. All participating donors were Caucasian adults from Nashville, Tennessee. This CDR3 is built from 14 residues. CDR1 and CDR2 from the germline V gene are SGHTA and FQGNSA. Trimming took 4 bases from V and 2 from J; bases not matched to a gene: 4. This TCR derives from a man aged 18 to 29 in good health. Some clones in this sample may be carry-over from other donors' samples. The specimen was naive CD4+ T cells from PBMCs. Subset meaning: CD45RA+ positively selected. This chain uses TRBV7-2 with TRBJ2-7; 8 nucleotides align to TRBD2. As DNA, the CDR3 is TGTGCCAGCAGCTCCCGGACTAGCACCTACGAGCAGTACTTC. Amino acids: CASSSRTSTYEQYF.